This T cell receptor (beta chain) was identified during a study of cytomegalovirus exposure and HLA in healthy donors. Broader study findings: A list of approximately 150 TCR beta chains associated with cytomegalovirus was given. Presence/absence analyses rested on an assumption that sequencing depth was roughly uniform across donors. Based on reports, TCR beta sequences accurately predicted HLA-A and HLA-B alleles for most subjects.

It was with 60 Vbeta and 13 Jbeta primers that the PCR ran. Assay used: immunoSEQ multiplex PCR; TCRdb lists only in-frame clones, some missing. This sample yields some 120,000 clones, of which around two thirds are seen a single time; 8.5% to 9.5% belongs to the top ten. Turning to this clone: Antigen unknown.

Trimming took 3 bases from V and 1 from J; bases not matched to a gene: 16. CDR3 length equals 18 residues. The germline V gene has CDR1 SGHKS and CDR2 YYEKEE (reference sequence). The sample was PBMCs. The receptor was isolated from a woman aged 40 to 55 in good health and CMV-seropositive. The rearrangement uses TRBV5-5 and TRBJ2-7; 7 bases fit TRBD1. The CDR3 DNA reads TGTGCCAGCAGCTACGTCCCCGGGACAGCATATTTATCCTACGAGCAGTACTTC. Protein: CASSYVPGTAYLSYEQYF. Together with reference TRBV5-5 and TRBJ2-7, the CDR3 gives the full variable domain: DAGVTQSPTHLIKTRGQQVTLRCSPISGHKSVSWYQQVLGQGPQFIFQYYEKEERGRGNFPDRFSARQFPNYSSELNVNALLLGDSALYLCASSYVPGTAYLSYEQYFGPGTRLTVT.